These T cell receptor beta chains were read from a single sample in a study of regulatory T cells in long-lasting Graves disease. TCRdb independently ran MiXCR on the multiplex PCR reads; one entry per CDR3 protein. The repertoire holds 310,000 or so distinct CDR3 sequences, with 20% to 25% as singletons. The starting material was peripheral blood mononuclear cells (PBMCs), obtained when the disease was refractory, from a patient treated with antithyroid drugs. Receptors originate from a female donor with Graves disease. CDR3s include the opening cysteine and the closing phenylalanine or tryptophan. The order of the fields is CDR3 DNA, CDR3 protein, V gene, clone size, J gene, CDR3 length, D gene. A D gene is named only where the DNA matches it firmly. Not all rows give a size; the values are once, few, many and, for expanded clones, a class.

TGTGCCAGCAGCTTAGGGGGGACAGGGTTACCCCTCTACGAGCAGTACTTC,CASSLGGTGLPLYEQYF,TRBV7-9,.,TRBJ2-7,17,TRBD1
TGTGCCAGCAGTTCCAGGGGGGGGAATCAGCCCCAGCATTTT,CASSSRGGNQPQHF,TRBV27,.,TRBJ1-5,14,TRBD1
TGTGCCAGTACGTCAGGGCAGGGCGGCAATCAGCCCCAGCATTTT,CASTSGQGGNQPQHF,TRBV19,few,TRBJ1-5,15,.
TGCAGTGCTAGGGCCGGGTTCTTCATGAACACTGAAGCTTTCTTT,CSARAGFFMNTEAFF,TRBV20-1,few,TRBJ1-1,15,.
TGTGCCAGCAGCTTTGAGGGACAGGGATACTACGAGCAGTACTTC,CASSFEGQGYYEQYF,TRBV7-6,.,TRBJ2-7,15,TRBD1
TGTGCCAGCAGCCGTGATCGCATGGGACTAGCGGGAGGGCCGTTCTTAGAGACCCAGTACTTC,CASSRDRMGLAGGPFLETQYF,TRBV7-9,few,TRBJ2-5,21,TRBD2
TGTGCCAGCAGCTTAGAGGGACAGGGGGCGAGAAACGAGCAGTACTTC,CASSLEGQGARNEQYF,TRBV11-2,.,TRBJ2-7,16,TRBD1
TGCGCCAGCAGCCAAGATAGGCATAGACATTCCTACGAGCAGTACTTC,CASSQDRHRHSYEQYF,TRBV4-3,.,TRBJ2-7,16,.
TGTGCCAGCAGCTTAGCACAGGGGGCCGTATACGAGCAGTACTTC,CASSLAQGAVYEQYF,TRBV7-9,.,TRBJ2-7,15,TRBD1
TGTGCCTGGAGTGTATTGAGGACAGTCGAGCAGTACTTC,CAWSVLRTVEQYF,TRBV30,few,TRBJ2-7,13,.
TGTGCCAGCAGCTTAGCGCTAGCGGAATTCCAAGAGACCCAGTACTTC,CASSLALAEFQETQYF,TRBV7-2,.,TRBJ2-5,16,TRBD2
TGTGCCAGCAGGCGGAGCGGGCCCGGCCCTAGGCAGTACTTC,CASRRSGPGPRQYF,TRBV28,.,TRBJ2-7,14,.
TGTGCCAGCAGTCTGACCGGGACAGGGGGCTCCTACGAGCAGTACTTC,CASSLTGTGGSYEQYF,TRBV28,.,TRBJ2-7,16,TRBD1
TGTGCCAGCAGTTTAGGATGGGGTCTGACAGAGACCCAGTACTTC,CASSLGWGLTETQYF,TRBV28,many,TRBJ2-5,15,.
TGTGCCAGCAGCCCAGAGGGTCTAGACGAGCAGTACTTC,CASSPEGLDEQYF,TRBV28,many,TRBJ2-7,13,.
TGTGCCAGCAGTAAGACTAGCAGGAGGGAGACCCAGTACTTC,CASSKTSRRETQYF,TRBV11-2,many,TRBJ2-5,14,TRBD2
TGTGCCAGCAGCCAAATAGTTACGACAGGGGGCTACGAGCAGTACTTC,CASSQIVTTGGYEQYF,TRBV16,many,TRBJ2-7,16,TRBD1
TGTGCCAGCAGCCAAGAGCCAGCGGGCAACCAAGAGACCCAGTACTTC,CASSQEPAGNQETQYF,TRBV3-1,few,TRBJ2-5,16,.
TGTGCCAGCAGCTTAGTTGAACGGGCGGGCTACGAGCAGTACTTC,CASSLVERAGYEQYF,TRBV7-2,.,TRBJ2-7,15,.
TGTGCCAGCAGTTACGAGGGGCTCCCGGGAGGGGAGCAGTACTTC,CASSYEGLPGGEQYF,TRBV6-5,few,TRBJ2-7,15,TRBD2
TGTGCCAGCAGCTTCCGGGATTCTGGGACAACGAGCACAGATACGCAGTATTTT,CASSFRDSGTTSTDTQYF,TRBV7-2,.,TRBJ2-3,18,.
TGTGCCAGCAGTAATGTAGGGCGTCAGCCCCAGCATTTT,CASSNVGRQPQHF,TRBV6-2/TRBV6-3,.,TRBJ1-5,13,.
TGTGCCAGCCAGCGGGGAATGAACACTGAAGCTTTCTTT,CASQRGMNTEAFF,TRBV2,many,TRBJ1-1,13,.
TGTGCCTGGAGCGGGAGAGTTGAGACCCAGTACTTC,CAWSGRVETQYF,TRBV30,.,TRBJ2-5,12,.
TGCAGTGCTAGAGAAGACAGAATTCGAAACATTCAGTACTTC,CSAREDRIRNIQYF,TRBV20-1,.,TRBJ2-4,14,.
TGCGCCAGCAGCTTTGCCGCCTCCGGGACCTCGGGACAAGAGACCCAGTACTTC,CASSFAASGTSGQETQYF,TRBV5-1,many,TRBJ2-5,18,.
TGTGCCAGCAGTTCCCCGCTGGCTAGCGGGAAAGTTAGCGACGAGCAGTACTTC,CASSSPLASGKVSDEQYF,TRBV6-9,.,TRBJ2-7,18,TRBD2
TGTGCCAGCAGCCCCCGACAGGCTAACTATGGCTACACCTTC,CASSPRQANYGYTF,TRBV3-1,many,TRBJ1-2,14,.
TGTGCCAGTAAGATGAGCGCGGCACGGTATCCCTACTACGAGCAGTACTTC,CASKMSAARYPYYEQYF,TRBV19,many,TRBJ2-7,17,.
TGTGCCAGCAGTTTATGGGGAGGGAAAGAGACCCAGTACTTC,CASSLWGGKETQYF,TRBV28,many,TRBJ2-5,14,TRBD2
TGTGCCAGCAGCTTTGGTAAGGCCCCCTACGAGCAGTACTTC,CASSFGKAPYEQYF,TRBV7-2,.,TRBJ2-7,14,.
TGTGCCAGCAGAATCGGTCTAGCGGACAATGAGCAGTTCTTC,CASRIGLADNEQFF,TRBV27,.,TRBJ2-1,14,TRBD2